This entry lists 17 T cell receptor beta chains sequenced from one sample in a study of response to subunit inactivated influenza vaccine. TCRdb itself ran the RT-PCR reads through MiXCR, one entry per CDR3 protein. The sample yields 500,000 to 650,000 distinct CDR3 sequences, about 7.6% seen once. The sample consisted of PBMCs from blood, taken about 23 months after vaccination. The source of these receptors is a man between 50 and 69 years old who received an inactivated influenza vaccine.

The CDR3 here is CAISRSGTSDRTGELFF. The CDR3, as DNA: TGTGCCATCAGTCGATCCGGGACTAGCGATCGGACCGGGGAGCTGTTTTTT. This chain links TRBV10-3 with TRBJ2-2; 10 bases map to TRBD2. From germline, CDR1 is ENHRY and CDR2 SYGVKD. The V and J ends lost 5 bases and 5 bases, in that order; junction bases with no gene match: 11. The CDR3 contains 17 residues.

A note on this clonotype: A much larger clone differs by one base, so this may be a read error. The genes are TRBV7-9 and TRBJ2-1; 8 nucleotides align to TRBD2. In germline, CDR1 is SEHNR, CDR2 FQNEAQ (reference sequence). The CDR3 spans 15 residues. CDR3 DNA: TGTGCCACACATAGCGGGGAAACCTCCCACAATGAGCAGTTCTTC. Translating it yields CATHSGETSHNEQFF.

This clonotype was detected a few times. The chain links TRBV7-9 to TRBJ1-5; 9 nucleotides line up with TRBD1. The CDR3 is made up of 16 amino acids. V shed 5 bases, J shed 7 bases, and the junction held 12 bases outside the gene matches. Germline loops: CDR1 SEHNR, CDR2 FQNEAQ (reference sequence). The CDR3 DNA reads TGTGCCAGCAGCCGTGGGACAGGGTTGGAGGGGCAGCCCCAGCATTTT. It encodes CASSRGTGLEGQPQHF.

This clonotype was seen repeatedly, ten times or more. CDR3 nucleotide sequence: TGCAGCGTTGCACAGACCTACGAGCAGTACTTC. Residues: CSVAQTYEQYF. The gene calls are TRBV29-1 and TRBJ2-7; D remains ambiguous. CDR1 is SQVTM and CDR2 is ANQGSEA in the germline V gene. Between the trimmed V and J ends, which lost 4 bases and 2 bases, there was a span of 6 bases. The CDR3 covers 11 residues.

This chain links TRBV12-3 or TRBV12-4 with TRBJ1-5; 7 nucleotides match TRBD1. V was clipped by 2 bases and J by 7 bases; unmatched bases: 8. The CDR3 extends over 15 amino acids. The CDR3 DNA reads TGTGCCAGCAGTTTACAGGGGGGAACGGGACAGCCCCAGCATTTT. It codes for CASSLQGGTGQPQHF.

Here the CDR3 DNA reads TGTGCCAGCAGCCAAGACGGCGAGCAGTACTTC. Protein sequence: CASSQDGEQYF. The gene calls are TRBV3-1 and TRBJ2-7; the D is unclear. The CDR3 extends over 11 amino acids. Trimming removed 0 bases from V and 6 bases from J, with 3 bases in between. Germline CDR1 and CDR2: LGHDT and YNNKEL (reference sequence).

This clonotype was observed a handful of times. The CDR3 reads CSAGLGTGWSSGANVLTF. CDR3 sequence (DNA): TGCAGCGCTGGGCTCGGGACAGGGTGGAGCTCTGGGGCCAACGTCCTGACTTTC. The chain has TRBV29-1 and TRBJ2-6, with 9 bases lining up with TRBD1. CDR3 length: 18 residues. Per the germline V gene, CDR1 is SQVTM and CDR2 is ANQGSEA. V dropped 7 bases and J dropped 0; count of bases not matched to a gene: 13.

Many counts were recorded for this clonotype. The chain links TRBV12-3 or TRBV12-4 to TRBJ1-2; 7 nucleotides match TRBD1. This CDR3 comprises 13 residues. The ends lost 5 bases at V and 2 bases at J; junction bases unmatched: 2. CDR3 protein: CASSVGQNYGYTF. CDR3 in DNA: TGTGCCAGCAGTGTGGGACAGAACTATGGCTACACCTTC.

The table lists this clonotype with many counts. The chain combines TRBV5-6 with TRBJ2-5; D is ambiguous. Trimming removed 1 base from V and 1 base from J, with 8 bases in between. The germline gives CDR1 SGHDT, CDR2 YYEEEE. The CDR3 runs to 14 residues. CDR3 sequence (DNA): TGTGCCAGCAGCTTGAAAGGTCCCCAAGAGACCCAGTACTTC. Translating it yields CASSLKGPQETQYF.

There are a few counts of this clonotype. The rearrangement links TRBV5-1 to TRBJ2-6; the D is unclear. Trimming removed 0 bases from V and 4 bases from J, with 11 bases in between. The CDR3 covers 16 residues. The germline CDR1 and CDR2 sequences are SGHRS and YFSETQ. The CDR3 loop reads CASSLVLGLGANVLTF. The CDR3 nucleotides read TGCGCCAGCAGCTTGGTTTTAGGGCTAGGGGCCAACGTCCTGACTTTC.

This rearrangement joins TRBV4-2 to TRBJ2-3, with 8 bases that match TRBD2. Germline CDR1 and CDR2: LGHNA and YNFKEQ. Germline trimming cut 5 bases from V and 2 bases from J; bases unmatched to any gene: 6. This CDR3 is built from 15 residues. CDR3 DNA: TGTGCCAGCAGCTCGGGGGGGGCGATCACAGATACGCAGTATTTT. This encodes CASSSGGAITDTQYF.

The chain joins TRBV6-1 to TRBJ2-7; no clear D gene. Germline lookup yields CDR1 MNHNS and CDR2 SASEGT. The V gene lost 5 bases and the J gene lost 4 bases, with 15 bases spanning the gap. The CDR3 is 14 amino acids. The CDR3 coding sequence is TGTGCCAGCAGTAAGCTGCCTCCAATTTACGAGCAGTACTTC. It is translated as CASSKLPPIYEQYF.

This chain links TRBV11-1 with TRBJ1-5; no firm D call. Trimming removed 4 bases from V and 3 bases from J, with 22 bases in between. Germline V gives CDR1 SGHAT, CDR2 FQDESV (reference sequence). This CDR3 comprises 18 residues. The CDR3 DNA follows: TGTGCCAGCAGCTATACCGCCTCGGCGTCTAGCGTCAATCAGCCCCAGCATTTT. Translated: CASSYTASASSVNQPQHF. The full variable domain, completed using reference TRBV11-1 and TRBJ1-5, is EAEVAQSPRYKITEKSQAVAFWCDPISGHATLYWYRQILGQGPELLVQFQDESVVDDSQLPKDRFSAERLKGVDSTLKIQPAELGDSAMYLCASSYTASASSVNQPQHFGDGTRLSIL.

The chain links TRBV7-9 to TRBJ2-3; 9 nucleotides align to TRBD1. The germline V gene encodes CDR1 SEHNR and CDR2 FQNEAQ (reference sequence). CDR3 size: 17 residues. Germline trimming cut 1 base from V and 2 bases from J; bases unmatched to any gene: 7. As DNA, the CDR3 is TGTGCCAGCAGCTTAGGGACAGGGGACAGATACACAGATACGCAGTATTTT. Protein product: CASSLGTGDRYTDTQYF.

The chain joins TRBV4-2 to TRBJ1-4, with 7 bases aligning to TRBD1. With 4 bases clipped from V and 7 bases from J, the junction kept 6 bases outside the gene matches. CDR3 size: 14 residues. CDR1 LGHNA and CDR2 YNFKEQ come from the germline V gene. CDR3 in amino acids: CASSPRGGTEKLFF. In DNA, the CDR3 is TGTGCCAGCAGCCCCAGGGGGGGAACTGAAAAACTGTTTTTT.

The chain uses TRBV4-3 and TRBJ2-3; tentatively, D is TRBD2 (6 bases). V lost 3 bases, J lost 6 bases, and 19 bases lay in between. Germline V CDR1 and CDR2: LGHNA, YSLEER. The CDR3 is 16 amino acids. The CDR3: CASSQAGPRTSDTQYF. CDR3 DNA: TGCGCCAGCAGCCAGGCGGGACCGCGGACCTCCGATACGCAGTATTTT.

This clonotype has a handful of counts. The chain recombines TRBV28 with TRBJ2-5; D gene unclear. Germline values: CDR1 MDHEN, CDR2 SYDVKM. The CDR3 is 15 amino acids. Trimming took off 3 bases at V and 2 bases at J, with 13 bases between the two ends. The CDR3 is CASSFPGRLQETQYF. CDR3 nucleotides: TGTGCCAGCAGTTTCCCGGGCAGGTTGCAAGAGACCCAGTACTTC.